This T cell receptor beta chain was sequenced for a study of blood T cell repertoires in COVID-19 (dated by TCRdb to the early 2020s). Study-level background: Collaborator samples came from the United States, Italy and Spain and covered acute and convalescent phases of COVID-19. The repertoires were released in a freely available public database meant as a resource for research on the immune response to SARS-CoV-2. Nearly every sample came with metadata listing a de-identified subject ID, COVID-19 status, age in years and sex. The material from the prospective study consisted of cDNA or gDNA derived from T cells, B-cell-depleted T cells, or PBMCs. Where available, HLA class I and class II types were taken from metadata supplied by the sample provider and were not determined by assay-based typing. Samples were obtained from the ongoing ImmuneRACE study (first 160 participants) and from 1,200 or so subjects provided by 6 global collaborators. Deeply sampled blood TCRbeta repertoires from subjects exposed to, actively infected with, or recovered from COVID-19 were included in the dataset. What the research found in general, with its limitations: The amount of clinical and demographic metadata varied by source and participant and was provided uncurated.

The immunoSEQ Assay, a bias-controlled multiplex PCR, was used to amplify TCRbeta CDR3 regions from genomic DNA. The original methods were these. Nucleated cell counts per sample were estimated from amplification of reference gene primers within the assay. To quantify the absolute abundance of each unique TCRbeta CDR3 rearrangement, sequence reads were collapsed and filtered. For each sample, productive Simpson clonality was calculated as the square root of Simpson's diversity index over productive rearrangements. TCRdb took this table from immuneACCESS and kept in-frame rearrangements with V and J called. Such tables lack part of the clones; where checked against another copy, unresolved V genes explain under half of the gap, and the rest is unexplained. The V and J calls and clone size come from that table; D and trimming were worked out from the DNA. In all, the sample holds under 200,000 clones, and 60% to 85% of those were seen once. 2.8% of the sample is taken by the ten largest.

Collaborating institutions collected whole blood in K2EDTA tubes following their own protocols. Collaborator samples were shipped for TCRbeta analysis as frozen whole blood, isolated PBMCs, or DNA extracted from either sample type. About this clone itself: Its antigen is currently not known. Within one base of it there is no much larger clone, and no base qualities were kept.

The sample was peripheral blood. The sequence was obtained from a man between 70 and 80 years old with acute or convalescent COVID-19.

The nucleotides are TGTGCCAGTAGTATTGTGGGACACGGAAACACCATATATTTT. Its coded protein is CASSIVGHGNTIYF. The chain was built from TRBV19 and TRBJ1-3; TRBD1 might be the D gene, on 6 matching bases. Per the germline V gene (reference sequence), LNHDA is the CDR1 and SQIVND is the CDR2. V was cut back by 3 bases and J by 4 bases, leaving a gap of 10 bases between them. The CDR3 spans 14 residues, from the cysteine through the phenylalanine. The DNA shown is the 42-base CDR3, in frame from base 1. The full variable domain, completed from the reference TRBV19 and TRBJ1-3 proteins outside the CDR3, reads DGGITQSPKYLFRKEGQNVTLSCEQNLNHDAMYWYRQDPGQGLRLIYYSQIVNDFQKGDIAEGYSVSREKKESFPLTVTSAQKNPTAFYLCASSIVGHGNTIYFGEGSWLTVV.